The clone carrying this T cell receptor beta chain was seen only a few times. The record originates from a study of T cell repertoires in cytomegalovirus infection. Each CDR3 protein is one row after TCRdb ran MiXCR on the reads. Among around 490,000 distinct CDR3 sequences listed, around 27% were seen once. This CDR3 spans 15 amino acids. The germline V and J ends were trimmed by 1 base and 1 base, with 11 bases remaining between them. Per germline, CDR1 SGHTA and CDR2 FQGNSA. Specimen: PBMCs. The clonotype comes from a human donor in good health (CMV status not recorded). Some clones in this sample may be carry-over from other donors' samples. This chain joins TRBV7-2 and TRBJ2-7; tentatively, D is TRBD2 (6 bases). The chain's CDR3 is CASSLVPAGSYEQYF. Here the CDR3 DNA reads TGTGCCAGCAGCTTAGTGCCGGCGGGGTCCTACGAGCAGTACTTC. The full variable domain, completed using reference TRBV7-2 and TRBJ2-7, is GAGVSQSPSNKVTEKGKDVELRCDPISGHTALYWYRQSLGQGLEFLIYFQGNSAPDKSGLPSDRFSAERTGGSVSTLTIQRTQQEDSAVYLCASSLVPAGSYEQYFGPGTRLTVT.